This T cell receptor beta chain appears in the sequencing data of a study of blood T cell repertoires in COVID-19. V lost 6 bases, J lost 1 base, and 15 bases lay in between. Germline V lookup: CDR1 KGHSH, CDR2 LQKENI. The CDR3 runs 15 residues. Some clones are missing from TCRdb's copy, which holds only in-frame ones; the method was immunoSEQ multiplex PCR. The sample consists of about 54,000 clones, 88% of them appearing once. The chain uses TRBV18 and TRBJ1-2; a weak D match, TRBD1 (6 bases). The sequenced sample was peripheral blood. This receptor was taken from a human donor in a cohort sampled during active COVID-19. As DNA, the CDR3 is TGTGCCAGCTCGCCCAGCGGGGGCCTTAACTATGGCTACACCTTC. It encodes CASSPSGGLNYGYTF.